The 4 T cell receptor beta chains given below trace back to one sample, sequenced in a study of CD8+ T cells in alopecia areata. The authors extracted RNA and reverse transcribed it into cDNA as the sequencing template. Sequencing was performed with immunoSEQ multiplex PCR; in TCRdb, only in-frame clones are kept and a portion is missing. This sample has roughly 150,000 clones, with 85% to 90% found just once. The source material was CD8+ T cells sorted from blood, sampled at week 0. These TCRs come from a human donor with alopecia areata.

The chain recombines TRBV29-1 with TRBJ2-3; TRBD2 aligns across 7 bases. Trimming removed 6 bases from V and 6 bases from J; junction bases left unmatched: 9. Looked up from germline, CDR1 is SQVTM and CDR2 is ANQGSEA. The CDR3 totals 13 residues. Here the CDR3 DNA reads TGCAGCGTCGGACTAGAGGGCTCCGATACGCAGTATTTT. It translates to CSVGLEGSDTQYF.

V is TRBV7-9 and J is TRBJ2-1, with D tentatively TRBD1 (6 bases). CDR3 length equals 15 residues. Germline CDR1 is SEHNR and CDR2 is FQNEAQ (reference sequence). The ends were cut back, 1 base at V and 7 bases at J, with 14 bases in the middle. The CDR3 spells CASSLVPSQGNEQFF. CDR3 sequence (DNA): TGTGCCAGCAGCTTAGTCCCGTCACAGGGTAATGAGCAGTTCTTC.

V gene TRBV27 combines with J gene TRBJ1-4; TRBD1 matches 8 bases. CDR1 is MNHEY, CDR2 SMNVEV, per germline (reference sequence). The CDR3 extends over 16 amino acids. Trimming at V came to 3 bases and at J to 4 bases, leaving 7 bases not matched to a gene. Written as DNA, the CDR3 is TGTGCCAGCAGTTTCGCCAGGGGGCTTATTAATGAAAAACTGTTTTTT. Translation gives CASSFARGLINEKLFF.

The chain has TRBV29-1 and TRBJ2-1, with a weak D call TRBD1 (5 bases). The CDR3 covers 14 residues. Germline V CDR1 and CDR2: SQVTM, ANQGSEA. V was pared by 5 bases and J by 8 bases, with 19 bases between. As DNA, the CDR3 is TGCAGCGTTACCGGGCAGGGCCTCCCCGATGAGCAGTTCTTC. Residues: CSVTGQGLPDEQFF.